This TCR beta chain comes out of a study of shared clonotypes between healthy human individuals (TCRdb year 2020). For context, the study as a whole: The cohort included three men and two women between 18 and 49 years of age. To increase sequencing depth and limit assay-specific biases, different laboratories used diverse techniques to prepare libraries and sequence TCR repertoires. To estimate repertoire size and how much clonotypes are shared between individuals, the study performed deep sequencing of blood TCR repertoires from roughly five healthy adults. For each donor, three plates each were used for CD4 naive and CD4 memory, two plates were used for CD8 naive, and one plate was used for CD8 memory. Per donor, leukapheresis produced somewhere between about 0.85 and 10 billion PBMCs. Beyond this particular receptor, the publication reports: Because the study included a small number of donors, the genetic and exposure-history diversity represented was limited. Larger estimated clonotype richness was generally found for naive subsets than for memory subsets. Clonotypes shared by all four sorted-subset donors showed higher generation probabilities than non-shared clonotypes. Even with the large sequencing depth, rarefaction of the sorted-subset datasets indicated that sequencing was incomplete. When four donors were compared, the shared fraction of clonotypes was approximately 5% for naive CD4, less than 4% for naive CD8, roughly 2.5% for memory CD4, and 0.3% to 0.5% for memory CD8. Sampling was limited to blood, and TCR repertoires in tissue likely differ from TCR repertoires in blood. Based on pairwise subsampling, the degree of clonotype sharing among donors was expected to be affected by sequencing depth.

As concerns this clone: This clone's antigen is unknown. No per-base quality is available; no much larger clone lies one base away.

Donors were healthy HIV-negative adults with no recently reported acute infections or vaccinations. Every donor was a Caucasian adult living in Nashville, Tennessee, USA. CD4+ T cells were enriched by magnetic negative selection, after which naive cells were positively selected on CD45RA and the negative fraction was taken as the memory subset. Blood was collected by leukapheresis, and PBMCs were isolated by Ficoll-Histopaque density gradient centrifugation and then cryopreserved in liquid nitrogen vapor phase. Purity and quantity of every magnetically sorted T cell population were checked by analytical flow cytometry. Genomic DNA was isolated from each sorted fraction and quantified by UV absorbance on a Nanodrop 2000c. As encoded in the germline V gene (reference sequence), CDR1 is SEHNR while CDR2 is FQNEAQ. The junction shows trimming of 5 bases on V and 5 bases on J, and the gene matches do not reach 9 bases of it. Reading from cysteine to phenylalanine, the CDR3 counts 15 amino acids. Solely the CDR3 DNA is kept, with 45 bases framed from the first base.

TCR CDR3 regions were amplified from genomic DNA by multiplex PCR using the deep immunoSEQ assay. For each cell subset, the extracted genomic DNA was distributed evenly across all wells of several immunoSEQ 96-well plates, and each plate served as one replicate. For sorted subsets, each replicate PCR was loaded with roughly 190 ng genomic DNA, equivalent to approximately 27,000 T cell genomes. Purified libraries were quantified with a Qubit 3.0 fluorometer, sized on a Bioanalyzer 2100, and re-quantified with the KAPA Library Quantification kit. Every immunoSEQ 96-well plate was sequenced on a dedicated single-read 150-cycle Illumina NextSeq 550 flow cell. In the authors' own workflow: The immunoSEQ output contained only junctional sequences without quality scores, so filtering could not match that applied to full-length reads. Sequences were annotated with PyIR, a Python wrapper for IgBLAST v1.9, and V/J genes and CDR3 were assigned using IMGT germline references. Reads were removed for weak V/J assignments (E-value above 1e-6), missing CDR3, stop codons, out-of-frame junctions, or ambiguous translated residues. V3J clonotypes were defined as sequences sharing an identical inferred V gene, J gene, and CDR3 amino acid sequence. Percentage overlap between repertoires was computed as shared unique clonotypes divided by the size of the smaller repertoire. Richness of each repertoire was evaluated using RTK rarefaction, the Chao1 estimator, and Recon v2.1 estimates of unobserved clonotypes. OLGA was used to compute generation probabilities for all TCRbeta clonotypes that the gDNA method yielded from a handful of donors. The table comes from immuneACCESS by way of TCRdb, which keeps in-frame sequences with V and J called. Part of the clones is missing from these tables; in studies checked, under half for an unresolved V gene and the rest for unknown reasons. Clone size and V and J calls were adopted from that table, with D and trimming inferred from the DNA. The sample table lists about 2.4 million clones, over 85% of them with a count of one. Roughly 0.36% of the sample rests with the top ten.

Input material: naive CD4+ T cells from PBMCs. According to the study, the label for this sample's cell subset or site signals: CD45RA+ positively selected. Here the chain combines TRBV7-9 and TRBJ2-5; TRBD1 lines up with 9 middle nucleotides. The sequence derives from a man aged 18 to 35 in good health. Some clones in this sample may be carry-over from other donors' samples. The CDR3 here reads CASSKPQGAAETQYF. The nucleotide sequence reads as follows: TGTGCCAGCAGCAAACCACAGGGGGCAGCCGAGACCCAGTACTTC.